Listed below are T cell receptor beta chains from one sample, sequenced in a study of long-term antiretroviral therapy in people with HIV. Only in-frame clones appear in the TCRdb table, and some are missing; sequencing was by immunoSEQ multiplex PCR. The repertoire holds 25,000 to 30,000 clones, with 80% to 85% as singletons. This material consisted of unsorted PBMCs, taken 2.9 years after starting antiretroviral therapy. These receptors were obtained from a man aged 50-59 years with HIV. Each CDR3 is given with its conserved first and last residue. Fields, in order: J gene, V gene, CDR3 protein.

j_call: TRBJ2-2
v_call: TRBV19
cdr3_aa: CASSIGGTGGGELFF

j_call: TRBJ2-2
v_call: TRBV7-3
cdr3_aa: CASSSGSSGELFF

j_call: TRBJ2-3
v_call: TRBV9
cdr3_aa: CASSVGSGGETDTQYF

j_call: TRBJ2-1
v_call: TRBV28
cdr3_aa: CASSLTSGGMRYNEQFF

j_call: TRBJ1-1
v_call: TRBV6-6
cdr3_aa: CASNKQGSTEAFF

j_call: TRBJ2-1
v_call: TRBV7-3
cdr3_aa: CASSLMPPQGYNEQFF

j_call: TRBJ2-5
v_call: TRBV9
cdr3_aa: CASSVGGSSQETQYF

j_call: TRBJ1-6
v_call: TRBV9
cdr3_aa: CASSVAGYSPLHF

j_call: TRBJ2-2
v_call: TRBV19
cdr3_aa: CASQRGFTGELFF

j_call: TRBJ1-6
v_call: TRBV30
cdr3_aa: CAWSVMSSYNSPLHF

j_call: TRBJ2-3
v_call: TRBV6-5
cdr3_aa: CASGSTAYGDTQYF

j_call: TRBJ1-2
v_call: TRBV30
cdr3_aa: CAWSLTGYGYTF

j_call: .
v_call: TRBV28
cdr3_aa: CASSSTGASYEQYF

j_call: TRBJ1-1
v_call: TRBV19
cdr3_aa: CASSIRENTEAFF

j_call: TRBJ2-7
v_call: TRBV6-5
cdr3_aa: CASSYPSGTDEQYF

j_call: TRBJ1-5
v_call: TRBV27
cdr3_aa: CASQPGYSNQPQHF

j_call: TRBJ2-7
v_call: TRBV6-1
cdr3_aa: CASSVASGGGGYEQYF

j_call: TRBJ2-3
v_call: TRBV7-8
cdr3_aa: CASSEGGDGTDTQYF

j_call: TRBJ2-5
v_call: TRBV10-2
cdr3_aa: CASRPLGLVETQYF

j_call: TRBJ2-7
v_call: TRBV6-6
cdr3_aa: CASNLDSEQYF

j_call: TRBJ2-7
v_call: TRBV2
cdr3_aa: CARGGLAGSYEQYF

j_call: TRBJ2-2
v_call: TRBV18
cdr3_aa: CASSSTPPSGGYTGELFF

j_call: TRBJ1-1
v_call: TRBV5-1
cdr3_aa: CASSLALENTEAFF

j_call: TRBJ2-4
v_call: TRBV28
cdr3_aa: CASSRHPAAKNIQYF

j_call: TRBJ1-2
v_call: TRBV7-2
cdr3_aa: CASSLVSGDGYTF

j_call: TRBJ1-5
v_call: TRBV19
cdr3_aa: CASSVDVRNQPQHF

j_call: TRBJ2-7
v_call: TRBV5-1
cdr3_aa: CASTRGKGDSSYEQYF

j_call: TRBJ1-1
v_call: TRBV29-1
cdr3_aa: CSVSYGMNTEAFF

j_call: TRBJ1-2
v_call: TRBV11-3
cdr3_aa: CASSSTLGGGSYGYTF

j_call: TRBJ2-1
v_call: TRBV18
cdr3_aa: CASPRGEGGDEQFF

j_call: TRBJ2-3
v_call: TRBV7-8
cdr3_aa: CASSQRQGSPSTDTQYF

j_call: TRBJ2-7
v_call: TRBV2
cdr3_aa: CASSHSYEQYF

j_call: TRBJ1-5
v_call: TRBV6-5
cdr3_aa: CASSPGGRSNQPQHF

j_call: TRBJ2-2
v_call: TRBV18
cdr3_aa: CASSPEGAPGELFF

j_call: TRBJ2-3
v_call: TRBV27
cdr3_aa: CASSSPGDSSDTQYF

j_call: TRBJ1-1
v_call: TRBV7-9
cdr3_aa: CASSLDSGRGTEAFF

j_call: TRBJ2-1
v_call: TRBV5-4
cdr3_aa: CASSYGGAVFNEQFF

j_call: TRBJ1-2
v_call: TRBV7-2
cdr3_aa: CASSRTANYGYTF

j_call: TRBJ2-7
v_call: TRBV5-4
cdr3_aa: CASSLAGAGAAYEQYF

j_call: TRBJ2-1
v_call: TRBV6-1
cdr3_aa: CASSGDSYNEQFF

j_call: TRBJ2-7
v_call: TRBV19
cdr3_aa: CASSMKRAYEQYF

j_call: TRBJ2-2
v_call: TRBV4-3
cdr3_aa: CASSQEGETGTLRTGELFF

j_call: TRBJ1-1
v_call: TRBV6-5
cdr3_aa: CASSLGTPMNTEAFF

j_call: TRBJ2-5
v_call: TRBV19
cdr3_aa: CASSLDRGLRKTQYF

j_call: TRBJ2-3
v_call: TRBV10-2
cdr3_aa: CASTWTSGADTQYF

j_call: TRBJ1-2
v_call: TRBV29-1
cdr3_aa: CSVEGYPGSDRQSYGYTF

j_call: TRBJ2-2
v_call: TRBV5-4
cdr3_aa: CASSSGRSNTGELFF

j_call: TRBJ2-7
v_call: TRBV28
cdr3_aa: CASSLVESYYEQYF

j_call: TRBJ1-2
v_call: TRBV27
cdr3_aa: CASSRIRGLNYGYTF

j_call: TRBJ1-2
v_call: TRBV28
cdr3_aa: CASSSPTAYYGYTF

j_call: TRBJ2-7
v_call: TRBV5-1
cdr3_aa: CASSLVGSSYEQYF

j_call: TRBJ1-3
v_call: TRBV6-5
cdr3_aa: CASSEGSTGNTIYF

j_call: TRBJ2-2
v_call: TRBV7-3
cdr3_aa: CASSLIGRGTGELFF